Described below is a single T cell receptor (beta chain) sequence and its context. The target of this receptor is not known. No base-level quality is on record; no much larger clone is a single base apart. Other DNA sequences in the sample encode the same CDR3. This sample stems from a study of blood T cell repertoires in COVID-19 (dated by TCRdb to 2020 to 2022). Context from the whole study: Samples from collaborators originated in the United States, Italy and Spain and spanned both the acute and convalescent phases of COVID-19. Where HLA class I and class II types were available, the types were taken from metadata supplied by the sample provider, not from assay-based typing. The material from the prospective study consisted of cDNA or gDNA derived from T cells, B-cell-depleted T cells, or PBMCs. The samples were drawn from two sources: the first 160 participants of the ongoing ImmuneRACE study, and about 1,300 subjects contributed by 6 global collaborators. Deeply sampled blood TCRbeta repertoires from subjects exposed to, actively infected with, or recovered from COVID-19 were included in the dataset. The repertoires were released in a freely available public database intended as a resource for research on the immune response to SARS-CoV-2. Nearly every sample came with metadata listing a de-identified subject ID, COVID-19 status, age in years and sex.

The immunoSEQ Assay, a bias-controlled multiplex PCR, was used to amplify TCRbeta CDR3 regions from genomic DNA. The authors' pipeline ran thus. Nucleated cell counts per sample were estimated from amplification of reference gene primers within the assay. Sequence reads were collapsed and filtered to measure the absolute abundance of every unique TCRbeta CDR3 rearrangement. Productive Simpson clonality was computed per sample as the square root of Simpson's diversity index over productive rearrangements. TCRdb's version of the immuneACCESS table is confined to in-frame rearrangements and falls short of the full clone set. An unresolved V gene accounts for under half of the shortfall where checked; the remainder is of unknown origin. That table gives V, J and clone size, and the DNA gave D and trimming. The sample yields 470,000 or so clones; 75% to 90% were counted once. More than 3% of the sample is in the top ten clones.

Looking up the germline V gene yields CDR1 SGHRS and CDR2 YFSETQ. V lost 0 bases and J lost 3 bases; the stretch between them is 9 bases long. There are 15 amino acids in the CDR3, from cysteine to phenylalanine inclusive. Solely the CDR3 DNA is kept, with 45 bases framed from the first base. Collaborating institutions collected whole blood in K2EDTA tubes following their own protocols. For TCRbeta analysis, collaborators shipped samples as frozen whole blood, isolated PBMCs, or DNA extracted from either of those sample types. What the work shows at the level of the full study, not this receptor alone: Clinical and demographic metadata were provided uncurated, with the amount varying by source and participant.

The V and J segments used are TRBV5-1 and TRBJ2-2; the D region possibly corresponds to TRBD1 (6 bases align). This receptor was obtained from a human donor in a cohort sampled during active COVID-19. What was sequenced was peripheral blood. This receptor has the CDR3 CASSLDRVDTGELFF. The nucleotide sequence reads TGCGCCAGCAGCTTGGACAGGGTCGACACCGGGGAGCTGTTTTTT. The full variable domain, with segments outside the CDR3 supplied by the reference TRBV5-1 and TRBJ2-2 proteins, appears as KAGVTQTPRYLIKTRGQQVTLSCSPISGHRSVSWYQQTPGQGLQFLFEYFSETQRNKGNFPGRFSGRQFSNSRSEMNVSTLELGDSALYLCASSLDRVDTGELFFGEGSRLTVL.